Reported below is one T cell receptor (beta chain). This sample was included in a study of blood T cell repertoires in COVID-19. This CDR3 contains 15 residues. V shed 1 base and J 7 bases; nucleotides not matched to a gene: 4. Germline-derived CDR1 and CDR2 are LNHDA and SQIVND (reference sequence). This table comes from immunoSEQ multiplex PCR, and its TCRdb copy is limited to in-frame clones, with some not included. The repertoire holds 200,000 to 250,000 clones, with 65% to 85% as singletons. The chain employs TRBV19 and TRBJ2-1; 10 bases align to TRBD2. The sample consisted of peripheral blood. This sequence originates from a woman aged 25 to 39 with COVID-19, enrolled during active disease. The CDR3 nucleotides are TGTGCCAGTAGTATAGTCGGACTAGCGGTGAATGAGCAGTTCTTC. Encoded protein: CASSIVGLAVNEQFF.